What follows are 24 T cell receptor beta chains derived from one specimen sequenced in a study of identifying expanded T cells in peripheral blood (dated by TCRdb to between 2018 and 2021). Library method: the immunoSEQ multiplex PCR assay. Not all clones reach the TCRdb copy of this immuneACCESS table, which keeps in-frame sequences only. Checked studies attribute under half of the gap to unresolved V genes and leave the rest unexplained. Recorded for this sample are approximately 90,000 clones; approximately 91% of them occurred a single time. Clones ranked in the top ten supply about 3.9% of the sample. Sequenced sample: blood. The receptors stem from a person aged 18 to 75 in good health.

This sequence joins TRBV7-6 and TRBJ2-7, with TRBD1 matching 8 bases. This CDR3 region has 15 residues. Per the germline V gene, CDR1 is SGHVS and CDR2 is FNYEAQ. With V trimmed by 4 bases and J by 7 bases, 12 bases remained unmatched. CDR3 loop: CASSSTGGSVHEQYF. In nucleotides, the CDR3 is TGTGCCAGCAGCTCTACAGGGGGATCGGTCCATGAGCAGTACTTC.

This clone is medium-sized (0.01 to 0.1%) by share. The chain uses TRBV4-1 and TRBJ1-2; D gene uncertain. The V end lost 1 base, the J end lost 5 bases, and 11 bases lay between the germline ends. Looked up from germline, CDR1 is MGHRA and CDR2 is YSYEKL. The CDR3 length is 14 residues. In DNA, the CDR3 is TGCGCCAGCAGCCAAGCCCGGGCCCTTTATGGCTACACCTTC. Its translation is CASSQARALYGYTF.

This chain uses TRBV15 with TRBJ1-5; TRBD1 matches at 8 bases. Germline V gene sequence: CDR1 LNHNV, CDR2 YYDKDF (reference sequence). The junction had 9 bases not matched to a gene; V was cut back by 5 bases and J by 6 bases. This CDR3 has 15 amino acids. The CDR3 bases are TGTGCCACCAGCCAAGGACAGGGTTTCTTTCAGCCCCAGCATTTT. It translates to CATSQGQGFFQPQHF.

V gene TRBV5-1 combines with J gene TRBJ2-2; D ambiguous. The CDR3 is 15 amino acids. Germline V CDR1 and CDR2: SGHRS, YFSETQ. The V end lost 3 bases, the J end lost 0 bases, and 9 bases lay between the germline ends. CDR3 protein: CASSSGLANTGELFF. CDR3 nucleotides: TGCGCCAGCAGCTCGGGCCTCGCGAACACCGGGGAGCTGTTTTTT.

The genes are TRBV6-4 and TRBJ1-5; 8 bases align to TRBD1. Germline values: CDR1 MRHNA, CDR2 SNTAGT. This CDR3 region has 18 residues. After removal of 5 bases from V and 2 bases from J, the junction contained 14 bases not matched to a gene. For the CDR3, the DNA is TGTGCCAGCAGTCAAACCCCAGGACAGGGCTATGGCAATCAGCCCCAGCATTTT. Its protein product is CASSQTPGQGYGNQPQHF.

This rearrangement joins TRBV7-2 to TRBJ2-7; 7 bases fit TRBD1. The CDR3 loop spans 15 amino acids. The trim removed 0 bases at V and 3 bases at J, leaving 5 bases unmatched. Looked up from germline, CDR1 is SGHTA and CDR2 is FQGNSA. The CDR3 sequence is CASSLAPGTDYEQYF. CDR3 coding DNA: TGTGCCAGCAGCTTAGCCCCCGGGACAGACTACGAGCAGTACTTC.

The CDR3 protein is CAIRTSGVYEQYF. CDR3 sequence (DNA): TGTGCCATCCGGACTAGCGGAGTTTACGAGCAGTACTTC. The rearrangement joins TRBV10-3 to TRBJ2-7, with 10 nucleotides matching TRBD2. Trimming took 8 bases from V and 4 from J; bases not matched to a gene: 5. From germline, CDR1 is ENHRY and CDR2 SYGVKD. The CDR3 runs to 13 residues.

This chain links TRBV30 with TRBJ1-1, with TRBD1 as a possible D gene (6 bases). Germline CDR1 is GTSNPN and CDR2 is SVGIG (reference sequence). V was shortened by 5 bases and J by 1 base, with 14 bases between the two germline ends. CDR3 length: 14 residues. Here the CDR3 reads CAWGEGEPNTEAFF. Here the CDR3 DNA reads TGTGCCTGGGGGGAGGGGGAACCGAACACTGAAGCTTTCTTT.

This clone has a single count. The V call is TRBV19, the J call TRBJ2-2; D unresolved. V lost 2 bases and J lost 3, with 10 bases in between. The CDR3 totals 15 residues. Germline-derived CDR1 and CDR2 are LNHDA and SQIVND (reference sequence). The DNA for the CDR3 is TGTGCCAGTAGTATAAATGCGGAAGACACCGGGGAGCTGTTTTTT. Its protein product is CASSINAEDTGELFF. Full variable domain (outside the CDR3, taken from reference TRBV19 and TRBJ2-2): DGGITQSPKYLFRKEGQNVTLSCEQNLNHDAMYWYRQDPGQGLRLIYYSQIVNDFQKGDIAEGYSVSREKKESFPLTVTSAQKNPTAFYLCASSINAEDTGELFFGEGSRLTVL.

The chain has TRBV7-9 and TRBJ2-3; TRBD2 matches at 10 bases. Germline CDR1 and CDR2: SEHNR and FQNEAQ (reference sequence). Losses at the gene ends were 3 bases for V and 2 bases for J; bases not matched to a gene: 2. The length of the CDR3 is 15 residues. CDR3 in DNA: TGTGCCAGCAGCTTGGGACTAGCGAACACAGATACGCAGTATTTT. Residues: CASSLGLANTDTQYF.

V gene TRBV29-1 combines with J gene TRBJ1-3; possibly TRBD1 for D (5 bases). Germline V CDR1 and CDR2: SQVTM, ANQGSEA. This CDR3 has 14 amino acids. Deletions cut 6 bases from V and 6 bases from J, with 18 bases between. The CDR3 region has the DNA TGCAGCGTGGGGCTCGGAGGGGCGGCAAACACCATATATTTT. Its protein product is CSVGLGGAANTIYF.

This chain's CDR3 is CASSYPGQGRDIQYF. The CDR3 coding sequence is TGTGCCAGCAGTTACCCCGGACAGGGGCGGGACATTCAGTACTTC. The chain couples TRBV6-6 to TRBJ2-4; TRBD1 aligns across 9 bases. The ends lost 2 bases at V and 8 bases at J; junction bases unmatched: 7. The germline CDR1 and CDR2 sequences are MNHNY and SVGAGI (reference sequence). CDR3 length: 15 amino acids.

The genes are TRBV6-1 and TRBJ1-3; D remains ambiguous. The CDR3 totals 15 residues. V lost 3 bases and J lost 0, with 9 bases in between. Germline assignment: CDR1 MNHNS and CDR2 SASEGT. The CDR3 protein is CASSEEGHSGNTIYF. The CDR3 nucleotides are TGTGCCAGCAGTGAGGAGGGTCACTCTGGAAACACCATATATTTT.

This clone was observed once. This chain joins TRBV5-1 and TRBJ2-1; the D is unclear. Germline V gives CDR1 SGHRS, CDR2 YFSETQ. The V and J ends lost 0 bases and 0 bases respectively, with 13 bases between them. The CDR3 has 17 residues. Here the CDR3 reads CASSLEAGRSSYNEQFF. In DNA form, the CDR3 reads TGCGCCAGCAGCTTGGAAGCTGGGCGGAGCTCCTACAATGAGCAGTTCTTC.

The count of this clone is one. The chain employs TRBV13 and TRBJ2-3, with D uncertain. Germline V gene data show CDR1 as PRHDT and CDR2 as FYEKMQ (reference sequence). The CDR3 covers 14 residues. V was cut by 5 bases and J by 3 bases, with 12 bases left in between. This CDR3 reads CASSRLGQTDTQYF. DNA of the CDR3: TGTGCCAGCAGCCGATTAGGCCAGACAGATACGCAGTATTTT. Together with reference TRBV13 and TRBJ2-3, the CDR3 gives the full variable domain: AAGVIQSPRHLIKEKRETATLKCYPIPRHDTVYWYQQGPGQDPQFLISFYEKMQSDKGSIPDRFSAQQFSDYHSELNMSSLELGDSALYFCASSRLGQTDTQYFGPGTRLTVL.

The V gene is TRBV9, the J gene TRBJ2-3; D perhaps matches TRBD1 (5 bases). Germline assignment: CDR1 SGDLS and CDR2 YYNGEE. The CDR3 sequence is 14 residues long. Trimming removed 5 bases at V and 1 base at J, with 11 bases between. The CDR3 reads CASSVSTGTDTQYF. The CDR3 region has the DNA TGTGCCAGCAGTGTATCGACAGGCACAGATACGCAGTATTTT.

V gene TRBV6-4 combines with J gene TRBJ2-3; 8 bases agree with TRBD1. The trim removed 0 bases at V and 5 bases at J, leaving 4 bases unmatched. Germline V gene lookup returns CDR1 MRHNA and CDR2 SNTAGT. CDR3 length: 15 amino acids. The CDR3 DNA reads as TGTGCCAGCAGTGACTCGTCAGGGGGCCTAGATACGCAGTATTTT. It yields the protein CASSDSSGGLDTQYF.

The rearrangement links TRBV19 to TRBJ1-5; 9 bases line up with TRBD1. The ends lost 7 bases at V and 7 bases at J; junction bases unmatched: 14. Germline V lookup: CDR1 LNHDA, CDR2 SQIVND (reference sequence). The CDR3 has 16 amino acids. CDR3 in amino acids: CASTSEEGTGSQPQHF. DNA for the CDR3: TGTGCCAGTACCTCCGAAGAGGGGACAGGGTCACAGCCCCAGCATTTT.

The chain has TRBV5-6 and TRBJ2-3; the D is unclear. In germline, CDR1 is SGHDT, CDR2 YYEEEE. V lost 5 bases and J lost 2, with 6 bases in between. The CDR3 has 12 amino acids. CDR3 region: CASRYTTDTQYF. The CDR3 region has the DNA TGTGCCAGCAGGTATACCACAGATACGCAGTATTTT.

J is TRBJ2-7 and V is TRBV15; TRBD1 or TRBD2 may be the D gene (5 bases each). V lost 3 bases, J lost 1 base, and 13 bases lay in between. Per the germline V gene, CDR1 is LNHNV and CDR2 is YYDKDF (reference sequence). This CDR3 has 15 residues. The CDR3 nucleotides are TGTGCCACCAGCAGTTCGGGGACCGGGTCCTACGAGCAGTACTTC. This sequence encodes CATSSSGTGSYEQYF.

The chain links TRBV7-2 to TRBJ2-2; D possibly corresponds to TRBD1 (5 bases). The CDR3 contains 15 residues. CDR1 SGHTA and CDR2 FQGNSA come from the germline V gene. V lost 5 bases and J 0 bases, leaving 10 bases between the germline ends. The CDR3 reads CASSRADTNTGELFF. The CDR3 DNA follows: TGTGCCAGCAGCAGGGCGGACACGAACACCGGGGAGCTGTTTTTT.

CDR3 protein: CATSSGTGGNSPLHF. The CDR3 DNA follows: TGTGCCACCAGCAGCGGGACAGGGGGTAATTCACCCCTCCACTTT. The chain joins TRBV15 to TRBJ1-6, with 11 bases lining up with TRBD1. The length of the CDR3 is 15 residues. J lost 6 bases, V lost 3 bases, and 1 base had no gene match. CDR1 LNHNV and CDR2 YYDKDF come from the germline V gene (reference sequence).

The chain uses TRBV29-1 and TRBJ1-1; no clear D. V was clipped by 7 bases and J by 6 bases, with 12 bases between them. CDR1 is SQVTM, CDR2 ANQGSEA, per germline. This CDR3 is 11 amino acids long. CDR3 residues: CSGPGVAEAFF. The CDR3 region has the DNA TGCAGCGGTCCCGGGGTCGCTGAAGCTTTCTTT.

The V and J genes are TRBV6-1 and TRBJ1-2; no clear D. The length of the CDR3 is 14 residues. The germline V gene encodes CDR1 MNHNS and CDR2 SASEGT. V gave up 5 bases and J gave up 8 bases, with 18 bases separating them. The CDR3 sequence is CASSFREGSGGYTF. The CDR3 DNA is TGTGCCAGCAGTTTCCGAGAGGGAAGTGGGGGCTACACCTTC.